This entry concerns a single TCR beta chain. Residents of approximately 25 US areas, aged about 18 to 89 years, made up the participants. Assignment of participants to cohorts was predicated upon participant-reported clinical history. This CDR3 has 15 amino acids. Germline V gene lookup returns CDR1 SGDLS and CDR2 YYNGEE. V lost 0 bases and J lost 4, with 11 bases in between. The data were taken from a study of blood T cell repertoires in COVID-19. Study background: From T cells, B-cell-depleted T cells, or PBMCs came the material, which was cDNA or gDNA.

How the authors handled the data: Amplification from reference gene primers served as the basis for estimated nucleated cell counts. Data came from immunoSEQ multiplex PCR; TCRdb stores just in-frame clones and leaves some out. V and J calls and clone size are as listed in that table; D and trimming were resolved from the DNA. The sample comprises 200,000 to 250,000 clones, roughly 85% of which are singletons, and around 3.8% rests with the top ten. This clonotype was obtained from a woman in her thirties or forties with acute COVID-19. The V and J genes are TRBV9 and TRBJ1-5; D gene unclear. Source material: PBMCs or T cells enriched from blood (not recorded which). CDR3 DNA sequence: TGTGCCAGCAGCGTAGCCGGGAGTGAGAATCAGCCCCAGCATTTT. Its protein product is CASSVAGSENQPQHF.